This T cell receptor beta chain was found in a study of T cell responses to AZD1222 COVID-19 vaccine. Across the study: Analysis merged second doses at about 4 or about 12 weeks.

This clone was counted a single time. Its antigen is unidentified. This table comes from immunoSEQ multiplex PCR, and its TCRdb copy is limited to in-frame clones, with some not included. The sample carries 130,000 to 150,000 clones, about 92% recorded once. The study, taken as a whole, reports: Clonal diversity was possibly underestimated, and white British individuals and females predominated among donors.

With 5 bases removed from V and 1 base from J, the gap between germline ends came to 21 bases. CDR1 is LNHNV, CDR2 YYDKDF, per germline (reference sequence). The CDR3 extends over 18 amino acids. This sequence joins TRBV15 and TRBJ1-5; TRBD1 is a possible D gene (6 bases). The receptor comes from an adult in good health. Here the sequenced sample was peripheral blood, taken on day 0 of AZD1222 vaccination. CDR3 nucleotides: TGTGCCACCAGCCGCACCCGTGCCGGGACACAAAGCAATCAGCCCCAGCATTTT. Translating it yields CATSRTRAGTQSNQPQHF. Drawing the rest from reference TRBV15 and TRBJ1-5, the complete variable domain is DAMVIQNPRYQVTQFGKPVTLSCSQTLNHNVMYWYQQKSSQAPKLLFHYYDKDFNNEADTPDNFQSRRPNTSFCFLDIRSPGLGDTAMYLCATSRTRAGTQSNQPQHFGDGTRLSIL.